Below, one T cell receptor beta chain is given with its context. What it binds is unknown. In the source study's methods: Out-of-frame sequences were removed, leaving 2 million to 2.5 million distinct TCRbeta sequences. Using immunoSEQ multiplex PCR, the repertoire was profiled, and TCRdb retains in-frame clones only, with some absent. V and J calls and clone size are as listed in that table; D and trimming were resolved from the DNA. This sample has fewer than 50,000 clones, with 76% found just once. The data are from a study of memory CD4+ T cells and cytomegalovirus serostatus. General observations from the study: The CMV-associated TCR signature appears largely within the CD4+ memory repertoire.

This CDR3 comprises 15 residues. With V trimmed by 5 bases and J by 1 base, 5 bases remained unmatched. Germline V gene sequence: CDR1 SEHNR, CDR2 FQNEAQ (reference sequence). Single viable CD3+CD4+CD8-CD45RO+ cells were sorted as the memory CD4+ T cells. The chain couples TRBV7-9 to TRBJ2-3; 8 nucleotides align to TRBD1. This receptor was obtained from an adult in good health and CMV-seronegative. Material for sequencing was memory CD4+ T cells from blood. This CDR3 is CASSTTGGGTDTQYF. The DNA of the CDR3 is TGTGCCAGCAGCACCACAGGGGGTGGCACAGATACGCAGTATTTT. Using reference TRBV7-9 and TRBJ2-3 for the parts outside the CDR3, the full variable domain is DTGVSQNPRHKITKRGQNVTFRCDPISEHNRLYWYRQTLGQGPEFLTYFQNEAQLEKSRLLSDRFSAERPKGSFSTLEIQRTEQGDSAMYLCASSTTGGGTDTQYFGPGTRLTVL.